These T cell receptor beta chains were read from a single sample in a study of Graves' ophthalmopathy and Graves' hyperthyroidism. From the multiplex PCR reads, TCRdb called clonotypes with MiXCR, one entry per CDR3 protein. The sample consists of approximately 540,000 distinct CDR3 sequences, under 45% of them appearing once. The sample taken for sequencing was peripheral blood or thyroid tissue (not recorded which). The source of these receptors is an adult man with Graves' hyperthyroidism. CDR3s include the opening cysteine and the closing phenylalanine or tryptophan. D genes are given only for firm matches. Clone sizes are given selectively: once, few, many, or a class where the clone is expanded.

d_gene,v_gene,j_gene,abundance,CDR3aa,CDR3nt
NA,TRBV29-1,TRBJ2-3,few,CSVVGEGTDTQYF,TGCAGCGTTGTCGGGGAGGGCACAGATACGCAGTATTTT
TRBD1,TRBV15,TRBJ1-5,NA,CATSRDTGGGNQPQHF,TGTGCCACCAGCAGAGATACAGGGGGCGGCAATCAGCCCCAGCATTTT
TRBD1,TRBV12-3/TRBV12-4,TRBJ2-5,many,CASSSRGTGETQYF,TGTGCCAGCAGTTCCAGGGGGACAGGAGAGACCCAGTACTTC
TRBD1,TRBV7-8,TRBJ1-5,many,CASSSSGQGVNQPQHF,TGTGCCAGCAGCTCAAGCGGACAGGGGGTGAATCAGCCCCAGCATTTT
NA,TRBV6-5,TRBJ1-2,NA,CASSQGHKAGYTF,TGCGCCAGCAGCCAGGGTCATAAGGCGGGCTACACCTTC
TRBD1,TRBV12-3/TRBV12-4,TRBJ2-5,few,CASSSSQGAETQYF,TGTGCCAGCAGTTCAAGTCAGGGGGCGGAGACCCAGTACTTC
NA,TRBV24-1,TRBJ1-2,many,CATSTDRNYGYTF,TGTGCCACCAGTACAGACAGGAACTATGGCTACACCTTC
NA,TRBV29-1,TRBJ1-5,NA,CSIATGSNQPQHF,TGCAGCATAGCGACGGGGAGCAATCAGCCCCAGCATTTT
TRBD2,TRBV24-1,TRBJ2-1,NA,CATSDFAGGRNEQFF,TGTGCCACCAGTGATTTTGCGGGAGGGCGAAATGAGCAGTTCTTC
NA,TRBV19,TRBJ1-1,NA,CASSMGRAEEKTEAFF,TGTGCCAGTAGTATGGGAAGGGCGGAAGAGAAAACTGAAGCTTTCTTT
TRBD1,TRBV5-1,TRBJ1-1,NA,CASGSGQGTEAFF,TGCGCCAGCGGCTCCGGACAGGGGACTGAAGCTTTCTTT
TRBD1,TRBV29-1,TRBJ1-2,NA,CSEGQGTDTNYGYTF,TGCAGCGAAGGGCAAGGGACAGACACTAACTATGGCTACACCTTC
NA,TRBV2,TRBJ1-2,NA,CASSWVSNYGYTF,TGTGCCAGCAGCTGGGTTTCTAACTATGGCTACACCTTC
TRBD1,TRBV19,TRBJ1-2,few,CASSETGWLGYTF,TGTGCCAGTAGTGAGACAGGGTGGCTTGGCTACACCTTC
NA,TRBV12-3/TRBV12-4,TRBJ1-1,many,CASSLQGIYTEAFF,TGTGCCAGCAGTCTACAGGGAATCTACACTGAAGCTTTCTTT
TRBD2,TRBV2,TRBJ2-7,NA,CASSEVTSGPYEQYF,TGTGCCAGCAGTGAAGTGACTAGCGGACCCTACGAGCAGTACTTC
NA,TRBV6-1,TRBJ1-2,NA,CTPRGGFYGYTF,TGCACCCCTCGAGGGGGATTCTATGGCTACACCTTC
TRBD1,TRBV20-1,TRBJ1-1,NA,CSAISSDRGDTEAFF,TGCAGTGCTATAAGTAGTGACAGGGGGGACACTGAAGCTTTCTTT
NA,TRBV7-2,TRBJ1-1,few,CASSLVLWRGSNTEAFF,TGTGCCAGCAGCTTAGTTTTATGGAGGGGTTCGAACACTGAAGCTTTCTTT
TRBD2,TRBV20-1,TRBJ2-7,many,CSARDPRAGGAVGQYF,TGCAGTGCTAGAGATCCCAGAGCGGGGGGGGCCGTCGGGCAGTACTTC
TRBD2,TRBV12-3/TRBV12-4,TRBJ2-5,NA,CASSRLAGVGETQYF,TGTGCCAGCAGTCGACTAGCGGGAGTAGGGGAGACCCAGTACTTC
TRBD1,TRBV5-4,TRBJ1-1,few,CASSLWGQASEAFF,TGTGCCAGCAGCTTGTGGGGACAGGCCTCTGAAGCTTTCTTT